These 13 T cell receptor beta chains share one sample of origin, sequenced in a study of regulatory T cells in long-lasting Graves disease. TCRdb re-called the reads with MiXCR, one entry per CDR3 protein. The sample contains 650 to 800 distinct CDR3 sequences, about nine tenths of which appear only once. Making the TCR library involved RNA that had been extracted from PBMCs. Sequenced material: peripheral blood mononuclear cells (PBMCs), taken with antithyroid drug treatment, in newly diagnosed or persistent Graves disease (not recorded which). The receptor set was obtained from a woman aged 25 to 39 with Graves disease.

The chain joins TRBV5-1 to TRBJ2-4, with no clear D. The length of the CDR3 is 14 residues. Germline V lookup: CDR1 SGHRS, CDR2 YFSETQ. Trimming took 2 bases from V and 2 from J, leaving 8 bases between them. The CDR3 spells CASSFGGPKNIQYF. The DNA of the CDR3 is TGCGCCAGCAGCTTCGGTGGTCCCAAAAACATTCAGTACTTC.

This clonotype was picked up one time. The chain recombines TRBV3-1 with TRBJ1-3, with D possibly matching TRBD1 (5 bases). CDR3 length: 14 residues. Trimming removed 4 bases from V and 6 bases from J, with 13 bases in between. Looked up from germline, CDR1 is LGHDT and CDR2 is YNNKEL (reference sequence). The CDR3 here is CASSPPGGSNTIYF. CDR3 nucleotide sequence: TGTGCCAGCAGCCCTCCGGGGGGGTCAAACACCATATATTTT.

The genes are TRBV18 and TRBJ1-2; D not certain. Germline V lookup: CDR1 KGHSH, CDR2 LQKENI. V lost 4 bases, J lost 6 bases, and 12 bases lay in between. The CDR3 spans 13 residues. This CDR3 reads CASSLKVSDGYTF. CDR3 nucleotides: TGTGCCAGCTCACTGAAGGTCTCGGATGGCTACACCTTC.

The genes are TRBV10-3 and TRBJ2-1, with D uncertain. The CDR3 covers 16 residues. V lost 3 bases and J lost 7, with 19 bases in between. CDR1 ENHRY and CDR2 SYGVKD come from the germline V gene. The chain's CDR3 is CAISDDSIKPSNEQFF. The CDR3 DNA reads TGTGCCATCAGTGATGATTCGATCAAACCGAGTAATGAGCAGTTCTTC.

This rearrangement joins TRBV5-1 to TRBJ2-3; TRBD2 matches at 10 bases. This CDR3 region has 16 residues. Trimming removed 1 base from V and 2 bases from J; junction bases left unmatched: 4. CDR1 SGHRS and CDR2 YFSETQ come from the germline V gene. CDR3 DNA: TGCGCCAGCAGCTTGCGCCTAGCGGGAGTCACAGATACGCAGTATTTT. It translates to CASSLRLAGVTDTQYF. The full variable domain, in which reference TRBV5-1 and TRBJ2-3 provide the parts outside the CDR3, is KAGVTQTPRYLIKTRGQQVTLSCSPISGHRSVSWYQQTPGQGLQFLFEYFSETQRNKGNFPGRFSGRQFSNSRSEMNVSTLELGDSALYLCASSLRLAGVTDTQYFGPGTRLTVL.

CDR3 protein: CASSQEASGRAHGELFF. The CDR3 nucleotides are TGTGCCAGCAGCCAAGAGGCGAGCGGGAGGGCCCACGGGGAGCTGTTTTTT. The chain joins TRBV3-1 to TRBJ2-2, with 10 bases that match TRBD2. Germline V gene lookup returns CDR1 LGHDT and CDR2 YNNKEL (reference sequence). This CDR3 is 17 amino acids long. V lost 0 bases, J lost 7 bases, and 8 bases stayed unmatched.

In DNA form, the CDR3 reads TGTGCCAGCAGCCAGCGGGAGGGCCGAAGTGAGCAGTTCTTC. It yields the protein CASSQREGRSEQFF. V usage is TRBV7-2 and J usage is TRBJ2-1, with 10 bases identical to TRBD2. CDR3 length: 14 amino acids. V lost 5 bases to trimming and J lost 9 bases; unmatched junction nucleotides: 7. Germline lookup yields CDR1 SGHTA and CDR2 FQGNSA.

The V call is TRBV3-1, the J call TRBJ2-1, with 10 bases fitting TRBD2. The trim removed 4 bases at V and 6 bases at J, leaving 18 bases unmatched. Germline V lookup: CDR1 LGHDT, CDR2 YNNKEL (reference sequence). There are 19 residues in the CDR3. The CDR3 DNA follows: TGTGCCAGCAGCCCACGCCCCTCCTCACTAGCGGGGAGGCCCAATGAGCAGTTCTTC. It is translated as CASSPRPSSLAGRPNEQFF.

The gene calls are TRBV5-1 and TRBJ1-3; D is unresolved. V dropped 0 bases and J dropped 4 bases, with 8 bases sitting between them. CDR3 length: 14 residues. Germline values: CDR1 SGHRS, CDR2 YFSETQ. The CDR3 loop reads CASSLASKGNTIYF. The DNA for the CDR3 is TGCGCCAGCAGCTTGGCGTCGAAAGGAAACACCATATATTTT.

This chain connects TRBV5-1 to TRBJ2-5, with TRBD1 as a possible D gene (5 bases). In germline, CDR1 is SGHRS, CDR2 YFSETQ. This CDR3 is built from 16 residues. The V and J ends lost 1 base and 9 bases respectively, with 22 bases between them. The CDR3 reads CASSLWLGDRGGAQYF. CDR3 nucleotide sequence: TGCGCCAGCAGCTTGTGGTTGGGTGACAGAGGTGGAGCCCAGTACTTC.

V and J are TRBV5-5 and TRBJ1-1, with 8 bases lining up with TRBD1. CDR1 SGHKS and CDR2 YYEKEE come from the germline V gene (reference sequence). This CDR3 is built from 19 residues. The trim removed 4 bases at V and 3 bases at J, leaving 20 bases unmatched. The CDR3 sequence: CASSHRSLTGEMRDTEAFF. The CDR3 DNA follows: TGTGCCAGCAGCCACAGAAGTCTGACAGGGGAGATGCGGGACACTGAAGCTTTCTTT.

The V gene is TRBV24-1, the J gene TRBJ2-2; D gene ambiguous. The CDR3 loop spans 14 amino acids. The V gene lost 5 bases and the J gene lost 7 bases, with 13 bases spanning the gap. The germline V gene encodes CDR1 KGHDR and CDR2 SFDVKD. The CDR3 reads CATSGVPLGGELFF. Written as DNA, the CDR3 is TGTGCCACCAGTGGGGTCCCTCTGGGCGGGGAGCTGTTTTTT.

The V gene is TRBV11-2, the J gene TRBJ2-7; unclear D gene. The CDR3 spans 14 residues. The V end was cut by 2 bases, the J end by 6 bases, with 14 bases between. The germline gives CDR1 SGHAT, CDR2 FQNNGV. The CDR3 region is CASSLIGPLGEQYF. CDR3 nucleotides: TGTGCCAGCAGCTTAATAGGCCCTTTGGGCGAGCAGTACTTC. The whole variable domain, filled in from reference TRBV11-2 and TRBJ2-7, reads EAGVAQSPRYKIIEKRQSVAFWCNPISGHATLYWYQQILGQGPKLLIQFQNNGVVDDSQLPKDRFSAERLKGVDSTLKIQPAKLEDSAVYLCASSLIGPLGEQYFGPGTRLTVT.